Listed below are T cell receptor beta chains from one sample, sequenced in a study of blood T cell repertoires in COVID-19. Assay: immunoSEQ multiplex PCR; the TCRdb copy retains only in-frame clones and omits some. Among roughly 92,000 clones listed, about 89% were seen once. Specimen: peripheral blood. The source of these receptors is a man between 45 and 60 years old with acute or convalescent COVID-19. CDR3s include the opening cysteine and the closing phenylalanine or tryptophan.

TRBJ2-6,TRBV3-1/TRBV3-2,CASTSGIAGALAAGANVLTF
TRBJ2-7,TRBV28,CASSTRPRDMGLREQYF
TRBJ2-1,TRBV10-2,CASRGANEQFF
TRBJ2-2,TRBV18,CASSTRLAGNTGELFF
TRBJ2-7,TRBV4-2,CASSQINRAGSSYEQYF
TRBJ2-5,TRBV4-2,CASSQASSGAETQYF
TRBJ2-7,TRBV27,CASSPAGSPYEQYF
TRBJ1-1,TRBV15,CATTQQGNSNTEAFF
TRBJ2-5,TRBV24-1,CATSEATSGGRAQYF
TRBJ2-7,TRBV27,CASKQGAFYEQYF
TRBJ2-4,TRBV5-1,CASSDQGNIQYF
TRBJ2-1,TRBV6-5,CASSYSRLANNEQFF